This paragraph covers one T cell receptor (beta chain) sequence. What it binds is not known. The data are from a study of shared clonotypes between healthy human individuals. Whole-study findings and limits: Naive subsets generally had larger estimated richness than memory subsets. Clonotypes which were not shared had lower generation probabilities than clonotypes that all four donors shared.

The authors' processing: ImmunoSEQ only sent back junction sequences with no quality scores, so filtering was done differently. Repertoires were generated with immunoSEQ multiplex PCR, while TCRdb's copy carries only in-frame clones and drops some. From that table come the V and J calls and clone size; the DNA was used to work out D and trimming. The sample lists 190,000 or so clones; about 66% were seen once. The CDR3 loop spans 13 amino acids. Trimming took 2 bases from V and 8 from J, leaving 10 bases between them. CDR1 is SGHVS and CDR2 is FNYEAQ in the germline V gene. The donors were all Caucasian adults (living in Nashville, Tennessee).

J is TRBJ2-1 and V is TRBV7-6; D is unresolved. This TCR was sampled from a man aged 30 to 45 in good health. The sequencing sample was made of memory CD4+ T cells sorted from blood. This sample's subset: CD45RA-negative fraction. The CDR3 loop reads CASSLQAPDEQFF. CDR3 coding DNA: TGTGCCAGCAGCTTACAGGCCCCTGATGAGCAGTTCTTC.